One sample yielded the 15 T cell receptor beta chains listed below, sequenced in a study of molecular identifiers for immune sequencing clone quantification (dated by TCRdb to 2017 to 2018). The library was generated by PCR. Sequencing was performed on a NextSeq 500. Through fastp at Q25 and MiXCR, TCRdb rebuilt clones from the public reads, retaining in-frame beta chains. Every entry covers one CDR3 protein and lists the most common genes and DNA from its rows. This sample gives approximately 680,000 distinct CDR3 sequences in total; over 25% of them show up just once. 0.7% to 0.95% of the sample is in the top ten clones. Specimen: naive CD8+ T cells from blood, with Jurkat cell RNA spiked in. The label giving this sample's cell subset or site can be read as: FACS-sorted CD8+CD4-CCR7+CD45RA+ naive T cells. Receptors originate from a human donor in good health. Some libraries in this study had Jurkat cell RNA spiked in.

This clonotype was counted between two and nine times. This CDR3 reads CASSLSPGTALSYEQYF. The CDR3 region has the DNA TGTGCCAGCAGTCTCTCACCCGGGACCGCGCTCTCCTACGAGCAGTACTTC. The V call is TRBV27, the J call TRBJ2-7; either TRBD1 or TRBD2 may supply D (5 bases each). Germline CDR1 reads MNHEY; CDR2 reads SMNVEV (reference sequence). This CDR3 spans 17 amino acids. Trimming pared 5 bases from V and 0 bases from J, leaving 20 bases between.

The rearrangement links TRBV6-5 to TRBJ2-7, with TRBD2 matching over 7 bases. CDR3 size: 14 residues. The V gene end was trimmed by 1 base and the J gene end by 2 bases; junction bases not matched to a gene: 2. The germline CDR1 and CDR2 sequences are MNHEY and SVGAGI. CDR3 coding DNA: TGTGCCAGCAGTTACTGGGGAGGGGCCTACGAGCAGTACTTC. Protein sequence: CASSYWGGAYEQYF.

This clonotype was detected only a few times. The V call is TRBV19, the J call TRBJ2-1; 9 nucleotides match TRBD1. The V gene end was trimmed by 5 bases and the J gene end by 3 bases; junction bases not matched to a gene: 8. The CDR3 runs to 16 residues. Germline CDR1 LNHDA, CDR2 SQIVND (reference sequence). CDR3 sequence: CASSPDGQGSYNEQFF. Written as DNA, the CDR3 is TGTGCCAGTAGTCCAGATGGACAGGGGAGCTACAATGAGCAGTTCTTC.

In its sample, this clonotype was seen a few times. The chain combines TRBV24-1 with TRBJ2-2; 10 positions match TRBD2. CDR1 is KGHDR and CDR2 is SFDVKD in the germline V gene. The CDR3 consists of 16 residues. V gave up 3 bases and J gave up 3 bases; unmatched junction bases: 3. The CDR3 region is CATSDGGTSDTGELFF. The CDR3 nucleotides are TGTGCCACCAGTGATGGAGGGACTAGCGACACCGGGGAGCTGTTTTTT.

This clonotype was detected only a few times. The V and J genes are TRBV4-1 and TRBJ1-5, with D perhaps matching TRBD1 (5 bases). CDR3 size: 15 residues. Germline lookup yields CDR1 MGHRA and CDR2 YSYEKL. Between the trimmed V and J ends, which lost 4 bases and 6 bases, there was a span of 16 bases. The CDR3 region is CASSPWLGGGQPQHF. The DNA for the CDR3 is TGCGCCAGCAGCCCGTGGTTGGGGGGTGGTCAGCCCCAGCATTTT.

This clonotype has just a few counts. One end of the junction does not line up with germline, which may come from a read error. The V and J genes are TRBV29-1 and TRBJ2-7; 9 bases agree with TRBD1. CDR1 is SQVTM, CDR2 ANQGSEA, per germline. CDR3 length: 15 amino acids. The CDR3 sequence is CSVEGTGKGTYEQYF. The CDR3, as DNA: TGCAGCGTGGAAGGGACAGGGAAGGGGACCTACGAGCAGTACTTC.

This clonotype was recorded many times. The genes are TRBV5-1 and TRBJ2-1, with D tentatively TRBD1 or TRBD2 (6 bases each). Germline values: CDR1 SGHRS, CDR2 YFSETQ. V was cut by 7 bases and J by 4 bases, with 15 bases left in between. The CDR3 sequence is 14 residues long. The CDR3 DNA follows: TGCGCCAGCTTTCAGCAAGGGGGGTACAATGAGCAGTTCTTC. It encodes CASFQQGGYNEQFF.

V usage is TRBV6-1 and J usage is TRBJ2-7; D call uncertain. The CDR3 totals 12 residues. The V end was cut by 2 bases, the J end by 3 bases, with 5 bases between. Germline CDR1 reads MNHNS; CDR2 reads SASEGT. The CDR3 DNA follows: TGTGCCAGCAGTGAACAGAGCTACGAGCAGTACTTC. Amino acid sequence: CASSEQSYEQYF.

Concerning this clonotype itself: Germline is not matched at one junction end, which may reflect a read error. The chain carries TRBV6-6 and TRBJ2-1; 10 bases align to TRBD2. Germline-derived CDR1 and CDR2 are MNHNY and SVGAGI (reference sequence). The CDR3 loop spans 15 amino acids. CDR3 sequence (DNA): TGTGCCGGCAGTTACGTAGCGGGGGGCTACAATGAGCAGTTCTTC. As protein: CAGSYVAGGYNEQFF.

There are a few counts of this clonotype. The rearrangement links TRBV4-1 to TRBJ1-2; no firm D call. V was clipped by 1 base and J by 5 bases, with 8 bases between them. The germline V gene has CDR1 MGHRA and CDR2 YSYEKL. The CDR3 contains 13 residues. In DNA form, the CDR3 reads TGCGCCAGCAGCCAAGTGGACTTTTATGGCTACACCTTC. This translates into CASSQVDFYGYTF.

This clonotype was counted ten times or more. This chain joins TRBV5-1 and TRBJ2-3, with TRBD1 matching 9 bases. V lost 4 bases, J lost 4 bases, and 7 bases stayed unmatched. This CDR3 is built from 15 residues. Germline-derived CDR1 and CDR2 are SGHRS and YFSETQ. CDR3 sequence: CASSPTDRGPDTQYF. Written as DNA, the CDR3 is TGCGCCAGCAGCCCGACGGACAGGGGTCCAGATACGCAGTATTTT. The full variable domain, its missing parts supplied by reference TRBV5-1 and TRBJ2-3, is KAGVTQTPRYLIKTRGQQVTLSCSPISGHRSVSWYQQTPGQGLQFLFEYFSETQRNKGNFPGRFSGRQFSNSRSEMNVSTLELGDSALYLCASSPTDRGPDTQYFGPGTRLTVL.

This clonotype appeared a single time. This may be a read error: a much more frequent sequence differs by one nucleotide. The chain employs TRBV7-8 and TRBJ2-7; 7 nucleotides line up with TRBD2. CDR1 SGHVS and CDR2 FQNEAQ come from the germline V gene. This CDR3 region has 14 residues. This chain's CDR3 is CASSYQAGSYGQYF. For the CDR3, the DNA is TGTGCCAGCAGCTACCAAGCGGGATCCTACGGGCAGTACTTC. Looking up the rest from reference TRBV7-8 and TRBJ2-7 gives the full variable domain: GAGVSQSPRYKVAKRGQDVALRCDPISGHVSLFWYQQALGQGPEFLTYFQNEAQLDKSGLPSDRFFAERPEGSVSTLKIQRTQQEDSAVYLCASSYQAGSYGQYFGPGTRLTVT.

Many counts were recorded for this clonotype. CDR3 in DNA: TGTGCCAGCAGTTCCCGGGGACTTTCCTACGAGCAGTACTTC. It specifies CASSSRGLSYEQYF. The chain links TRBV28 to TRBJ2-7, with D possibly TRBD2 on 6 matching bases. Germline-derived CDR1 and CDR2 are MDHEN and SYDVKM. The CDR3 is 14 residues long. V was pared by 4 bases and J by 1 base, with 11 bases between.

Only a few counts were recorded for this clonotype. V is TRBV4-3 and J is TRBJ1-4, with D hard to call. Germline-derived CDR1 and CDR2 are LGHNA and YSLEER. Trimming left V 0 bases short and J 3 bases short, with 11 bases between. This CDR3 is 16 amino acids long. CDR3 loop: CASSQDGVMANEKLFF. The CDR3 coding sequence is TGCGCCAGCAGCCAAGATGGGGTTATGGCTAATGAAAAACTGTTTTTT.

This clonotype has at least ten counts. The gene calls are TRBV29-1 and TRBJ2-2; 10 bases align to TRBD1. This CDR3 comprises 14 residues. CDR1 SQVTM and CDR2 ANQGSEA come from the germline V gene. The ends lost 6 bases at V and 4 bases at J; junction bases unmatched: 5. The CDR3 spells CSVDRGQGTGELFF. CDR3 nucleotide sequence: TGCAGCGTCGACAGGGGGCAAGGCACCGGGGAGCTGTTTTTT.